The 25 T cell receptor beta chains below all came from one sample that was sequenced in a study of neurological immune-mediated disorders. In TCRdb, the 5' RACE reads were re-called with MiXCR into one record per CDR3 protein. This sample has tens of thousands of distinct CDR3 sequences, with roughly 5% found just once. Material: PBMCs. These receptors came from a man in his late teens or twenties with multiple sclerosis.

This clonotype has only a few counts. This could be a read error, since a much larger clone is one nucleotide away. The V call is TRBV11-2, the J call TRBJ1-1; D call uncertain. V was shortened by 7 bases and J by 3 bases, with 12 bases between the two germline ends. This CDR3 comprises 13 residues. Germline V lookup: CDR1 SGHAT, CDR2 FQNNGV. CDR3 nucleotide sequence: TGTGCCAGCACTGACATGGGTTACACTGAAGCTTTCTTT. Its translation: CASTDMGYTEAFF.

This clonotype has only a few counts. A much larger clone differs from this one at a single base, so this may be a read error. The chain uses TRBV5-1 and TRBJ2-7, with D possibly TRBD2 on 7 matching bases. The germline V gene has CDR1 SGHRS and CDR2 YFSETQ. V was trimmed by 0 bases and J by 3 bases, leaving 16 bases between them. The CDR3 length is 16 residues. The CDR3 loop reads CASSLEGGETNYEQYF. CDR3 coding DNA: TGCGCCAGCAGCTTGGAAGGGGGGGAAACCAACTACGAGCAGTACTTC.

This clonotype has at least ten counts. The gene calls are TRBV7-9 and TRBJ2-1; D is uncertain. The CDR3 consists of 8 residues. V was clipped by 7 bases and J by 10 bases, with 2 bases between them. Germline V lookup: CDR1 SEHNR, CDR2 FQNEAQ (reference sequence). In DNA, the CDR3 is TGTGCCAGCACAGAGCAGTTCTTC. Translation gives CASTEQFF.

This clonotype has ten or more counts. The rearrangement joins TRBV28 to TRBJ2-3, with 9 positions matching TRBD1. With 10 bases clipped from V and 1 base from J, the junction kept 6 bases outside the gene matches. The CDR3 runs 14 residues. Germline V gene sequence: CDR1 MDHEN, CDR2 SYDVKM. CDR3 sequence (DNA): TGTGCCATAACAGGGGGCGCGGGCACAGATACGCAGTATTTT. Translation: CAITGGAGTDTQYF.

This clonotype has ten or more counts. The CDR3 DNA reads TGCGCCAGCAGCTCTGTTACGAACACCGGGGAGCTGTTTTTT. Amino acids: CASSSVTNTGELFF. The chain couples TRBV5-1 to TRBJ2-2; D ambiguous. The germline CDR1 and CDR2 sequences are SGHRS and YFSETQ. V lost 3 bases and J 0 bases, leaving 6 bases between the germline ends. The CDR3 runs 14 residues.

This clonotype has ten or more counts. The J gene is TRBJ1-2, the V gene TRBV12-3 or TRBV12-4, with TRBD1 matching 7 bases. This CDR3 has 13 amino acids. V gave up 4 bases and J gave up 6 bases; unmatched junction bases: 5. The CDR3: CASSSGQTDGYTF. The CDR3 region has the DNA TGTGCCAGCAGTTCGGGACAGACCGATGGCTACACCTTC.

In its sample, this clonotype was seen many times. The V gene is TRBV4-1, the J gene TRBJ2-3; D unclear. CDR1 is MGHRA, CDR2 YSYEKL, per germline. V lost 0 bases to trimming and J lost 4 bases, with 8 bases between them. This CDR3 has 14 residues. CDR3 in amino acids: CASSQDTGADTQYF. The CDR3 coding sequence is TGCGCCAGCAGCCAAGATACGGGCGCAGATACGCAGTATTTT.

This clonotype was counted between two and nine times. A much larger clone lies a single base off, so this may be a read error. This chain links TRBV5-1 with TRBJ1-1, with TRBD1 as a possible D gene (5 bases). V lost 0 bases and J lost 2, with 14 bases in between. Looked up from germline, CDR1 is SGHRS and CDR2 is YFSETQ. The CDR3 totals 16 residues. The CDR3 coding sequence is TGCGCCAGCAGCTTGGTAGCAGGGATAGTAAACACTGAAGCTTTCTTT. It encodes CASSLVAGIVNTEAFF.

Many counts were recorded for this clonotype. The CDR3 DNA reads as TGTGCCAGCAGCCCGACCGGGCTAGCGGGAGTTGGAGAGCAGTACTTC. Translation: CASSPTGLAGVGEQYF. The rearrangement uses TRBV7-3 and TRBJ2-7, with 10 bases identical to TRBD2. The germline V gene has CDR1 SGHTA and CDR2 FQGTGA. CDR3 length equals 16 residues. V trimming: 5 bases; J trimming: 7 bases; junction bases outside the gene matches: 14.

Many counts were recorded for this clonotype. Here the CDR3 DNA reads TGTGCCAGCAGCCCAGGACTAGCGGATATCAATGAGCAGTTCTTC. Translation: CASSPGLADINEQFF. The chain recombines TRBV7-9 with TRBJ2-1, with TRBD2 identical over 10 bases. J was trimmed by 6 bases and V by 5 bases; bases with no gene match: 7. The CDR3 runs 15 residues. The germline gives CDR1 SEHNR, CDR2 FQNEAQ (reference sequence).

This clonotype occurred many times. The gene calls are TRBV5-5 and TRBJ2-5; weak D call: TRBD2 (7 bases). The CDR3 totals 15 residues. Germline assignment: CDR1 SGHKS and CDR2 YYEKEE (reference sequence). V lost 0 bases and J lost 2, with 11 bases in between. The CDR3 protein is CASSLGGGPQETQYF. CDR3 DNA: TGTGCCAGCAGCTTGGGGGGGGGCCCTCAAGAGACCCAGTACTTC. Filled out from reference TRBV5-5 and TRBJ2-5, the complete variable domain reads DAGVTQSPTHLIKTRGQQVTLRCSPISGHKSVSWYQQVLGQGPQFIFQYYEKEERGRGNFPDRFSARQFPNYSSELNVNALLLGDSALYLCASSLGGGPQETQYFGPGTRLLVL.

This clonotype occurred many times. The rearrangement uses TRBV4-3 and TRBJ2-1; D unresolved. The CDR3 is 15 amino acids. CDR1 is LGHNA and CDR2 is YSLEER in the germline V gene. V was cut by 1 base and J by 4 bases, with 11 bases left in between. The CDR3 sequence is CASSQGELVYNEQFF. The DNA of the CDR3 is TGCGCCAGCAGCCAAGGAGAGTTAGTTTACAATGAGCAGTTCTTC.

This clonotype was observed at least ten times. V is TRBV20-1 and J is TRBJ1-1; tentatively, D is TRBD1 (5 bases). Trimming removed 6 bases from V and 3 bases from J, with 8 bases in between. This CDR3 contains 11 residues. The germline V gene has CDR1 DFQATT and CDR2 SNEGSKA (reference sequence). The DNA of the CDR3 is TGCAGTGCCCCGGGGGACACTGAAGCTTTCTTT. Protein product: CSAPGDTEAFF.

This clonotype occurred many times. The chain's CDR3 is CASSHLADSYNEQFF. The DNA for the CDR3 is TGCGCCAGCAGCCATCTTGCGGACTCCTACAATGAGCAGTTCTTC. The chain couples TRBV4-3 to TRBJ2-1; D is undetermined. The V gene lost 3 bases and the J gene lost 0 bases, with 9 bases spanning the gap. The CDR3 is made up of 15 amino acids. The germline CDR1 and CDR2 sequences are LGHNA and YSLEER.

Many counts were recorded for this clonotype. The CDR3 DNA reads as TGTGCCAGCAGCCCAACCTTGGGTGACTATGGCTACACCTTC. This translates into CASSPTLGDYGYTF. The rearrangement uses TRBV7-9 and TRBJ1-2; D not resolved. The CDR3 extends over 14 amino acids. V was pared by 5 bases and J by 3 bases, with 13 bases between. The germline V gene has CDR1 SEHNR and CDR2 FQNEAQ (reference sequence).

Concerning this clonotype: A clone one base away is much larger, so this may be a read error. J is TRBJ1-4 and V is TRBV28; D is unresolved. CDR3 length: 12 residues. Trimming pared 2 bases from V and 9 bases from J, leaving 7 bases between. In germline, CDR1 is MDHEN, CDR2 SYDVKM. The CDR3 loop reads CASSLLGKKLFF. Written as DNA, the CDR3 is TGTGCCAGCAGTTTACTCGGGAAAAAACTGTTTTTT.

This clonotype has at least ten counts. This chain uses TRBV20-1 with TRBJ1-2; D not certain. The CDR3 spans 12 residues. V lost 3 bases and J lost 4, with 9 bases in between. The V gene's germline CDR1 is DFQATT and CDR2 SNEGSKA (reference sequence). CDR3 sequence (DNA): TGCAGTGCTAGTCAGGAACTCTATGGCTACACCTTC. This sequence encodes CSASQELYGYTF.

This clonotype was counted at least ten times. The V call is TRBV15, the J call TRBJ2-1, with 9 nucleotides matching TRBD2. This CDR3 has 16 residues. Germline V gene data show CDR1 as LNHNV and CDR2 as YYDKDF (reference sequence). Trimming removed 1 base from V and 6 bases from J; junction bases left unmatched: 7. CDR3 sequence reads: CATSRGGGTSTNEQFF. The CDR3, as DNA: TGTGCCACCAGCAGAGGTGGGGGGACTAGCACCAATGAGCAGTTCTTC.

The sample holds many counts of this clonotype. J is TRBJ2-5 and V is TRBV6-6, with 10 nucleotides matching TRBD1. Germline CDR1 and CDR2: MNHNY and SVGAGI (reference sequence). V trimming: 4 bases; J trimming: 4 bases; junction bases outside the gene matches: 3. The CDR3 runs to 14 residues. CDR3 nucleotide sequence: TGTGCCAGCAGTTCCCGGACAGGGGGAGAGACCCAGTACTTC. Its protein is CASSSRTGGETQYF.

J is TRBJ1-5 and V is TRBV12-3 or TRBV12-4; D call uncertain. Trimming removed 3 bases from V and 1 base from J, with 4 bases in between. The CDR3 consists of 13 residues. The CDR3 nucleotides read TGTGCCAGCAGTTTTAGCAGCAATCAGCCCCAGCATTTT. Its protein is CASSFSSNQPQHF.

This clonotype appeared many times. The J gene is TRBJ1-2, the V gene TRBV6-5; 7 bases are a match to TRBD1. Unmatched junction bases numbered 8, after V lost 1 base and J lost 3 bases. Germline lookup yields CDR1 MNHEY and CDR2 SVGAGI. The CDR3 has 16 amino acids. Here the CDR3 reads CASSYFQTGWDYGYTF. Written as DNA, the CDR3 is TGTGCCAGCAGTTACTTCCAGACAGGGTGGGACTATGGCTACACCTTC.

This clonotype was observed many times. The V call is TRBV7-6, the J call TRBJ2-3; D gene ambiguous. Germline CDR1 is SGHVS and CDR2 is FNYEAQ. The CDR3 runs to 13 residues. Trimming pared 5 bases from V and 1 base from J, leaving 7 bases between. CDR3 in DNA: TGTGCCAGCAGCCGCCCGGGCACAGATACGCAGTATTTT. Amino acid sequence: CASSRPGTDTQYF. The variable domain in full, with the rest retrieved from reference TRBV7-6 and TRBJ2-3, is GAGVSQSPRYKVTKRGQDVALRCDPISGHVSLYWYRQALGQGPEFLTYFNYEAQQDKSGLPNDRFSAERPEGSISTLTIQRTEQRDSAMYRCASSRPGTDTQYFGPGTRLTVL.

This clonotype was observed at least ten times. This sequence joins TRBV20-1 and TRBJ2-4; a possible D gene is TRBD2 (7 bases). The CDR3 is made up of 12 amino acids. The germline V gene encodes CDR1 DFQATT and CDR2 SNEGSKA (reference sequence). The CDR3, as DNA: TGCAGCGGAGGGGGGGCCGGAAACATTCAGTACTTC. Its protein product is CSGGGAGNIQYF.

This clonotype was found many times. The chain has TRBV12-3 or TRBV12-4 and TRBJ2-1, with D unclear. The CDR3 spans 13 residues. V lost 3 bases and J lost 2, with 5 bases in between. CDR3 sequence (DNA): TGTGCCAGCAGTTTCCGGCCCTACAATGAGCAGTTCTTC. Encoded protein: CASSFRPYNEQFF.

This clonotype was observed a handful of times. The chain employs TRBV7-9 and TRBJ2-1, with D perhaps matching TRBD2 (5 bases). Germline CDR1 reads SEHNR; CDR2 reads FQNEAQ (reference sequence). The CDR3 is made up of 14 amino acids. V was shortened by 5 bases and J by 6 bases, with 14 bases between the two germline ends. CDR3 bases: TGTGCCAGCAGCCCCCGGGAAAGGGCCAATGAGCAGTTCTTC. Amino acids: CASSPRERANEQFF.